Below are 15 T cell receptor beta chains sequenced from a single sample in a study of cytomegalovirus exposure and HLA in healthy donors. It was with 60 Vbeta and 13 Jbeta primers that the PCR ran. Clones were read by immunoSEQ multiplex PCR, and TCRdb kept only the in-frame ones, dropping some. The sample lists more than 85,000 clones; roughly 12% were seen once. The specimen was PBMCs. These receptors all come from a man aged 40-50 years in good health and CMV-seropositive.

The sample holds a few counts of this clone. V gene TRBV11-2 combines with J gene TRBJ2-3; 9 nucleotides line up with TRBD2. The CDR3 has 14 residues. The germline V gene has CDR1 SGHAT and CDR2 FQNNGV. V shed 5 bases and J 9 bases; nucleotides not matched to a gene: 9. CDR3 bases: TGTGCCAGCAGCCAAATAGCGGGAGCAAGGACGCAGTATTTT. It translates to CASSQIAGARTQYF. The variable domain in full, completed from reference TRBV11-2 and TRBJ2-3, reads EAGVAQSPRYKIIEKRQSVAFWCNPISGHATLYWYQQILGQGPKLLIQFQNNGVVDDSQLPKDRFSAERLKGVDSTLKIQPAKLEDSAVYLCASSQIAGARTQYFGPGTRLTVL.

The chain links TRBV29-1 to TRBJ1-2; tentatively, D is TRBD1 (6 bases). V was cut by 5 bases and J by 4 bases, with 26 bases left in between. CDR1 and CDR2 from the germline V gene are SQVTM and ANQGSEA. This CDR3 region has 17 residues. CDR3 amino acids: CSVQRPGTPNSGYGYTF. The CDR3 DNA reads TGCAGCGTTCAACGTCCCGGGACACCGAATTCGGGCTATGGCTACACCTTC.

This clone was counted only a few times. One junction end disagrees with the germline gene, perhaps due to a read error. V and J are TRBV6-5 and TRBJ1-2; TRBD1 agrees at 7 bases. The V gene's germline CDR1 is MNHEY and CDR2 SVGAGI. The CDR3 loop spans 13 amino acids. The CDR3 DNA reads TGTGCCAGCAGTTACGAGGACAGGACCCGCTTGCTCTTC. It encodes CASSYEDRTRLLF.

This clone was observed a handful of times. This rearrangement joins TRBV11-2 to TRBJ2-1; a possible D gene is TRBD2 (6 bases). Germline CDR1 is SGHAT and CDR2 is FQNNGV. The CDR3 has 14 residues. V gave up 5 bases and J gave up 5 bases, with 13 bases separating them. This CDR3 reads CASSRTTPNNEQFF. The CDR3 bases are TGTGCCAGCAGCCGGACTACCCCGAACAATGAGCAGTTCTTC.

Only a few counts were recorded for this clone. V usage is TRBV4-1 and J usage is TRBJ2-7; 11 bases line up with TRBD2. The germline V gene has CDR1 MGHRA and CDR2 YSYEKL. This CDR3 is 16 amino acids long. Trimming cost V 4 bases and J 5 bases; bases outside gene matches: 10. CDR3 residues: CASSRATSGSADEQYF. As DNA, the CDR3 is TGCGCCAGCAGCCGGGCCACTAGCGGGAGCGCCGACGAGCAGTACTTC.

This clone was seen a handful of times. This chain uses TRBV27 with TRBJ2-2; 10 bases map to TRBD1. Germline V lookup: CDR1 MNHEY, CDR2 SMNVEV (reference sequence). After removal of 4 bases from V and 6 bases from J, the junction contained 5 bases not matched to a gene. The CDR3 is 15 amino acids. CDR3 loop: CASSSATGGAGELFF. Here the CDR3 DNA reads TGTGCCAGCAGTTCGGCGACAGGGGGCGCCGGGGAGCTGTTTTTT.

The genes are TRBV6-1 and TRBJ2-7; TRBD2 agrees at 8 bases. The CDR3 covers 15 residues. Trimming removed 4 bases from V and 6 bases from J; junction bases left unmatched: 11. Germline V gene data show CDR1 as MNHNS and CDR2 as SASEGT. The CDR3 DNA reads TGTGCCAGCAGTGGGTCAAGAGCGGGAGTTGGCGAGCAGTACTTC. It yields the protein CASSGSRAGVGEQYF.

There are a few counts of this clone. V is TRBV4-1 and J is TRBJ1-1; TRBD1 matches 8 bases. The ends lost 0 bases at V and 5 bases at J; junction bases unmatched: 11. The CDR3 is 17 amino acids. The germline CDR1 and CDR2 sequences are MGHRA and YSYEKL. The CDR3 DNA reads as TGCGCCAGCAGCCAAGATCTGGGCAGGGGGCTGGGTACTGAAGCTTTCTTT. This sequence encodes CASSQDLGRGLGTEAFF.

This clone was counted between two and nine times. The chain joins TRBV5-1 to TRBJ2-1; TRBD1 might be the D (5 bases). Germline assignment: CDR1 SGHRS and CDR2 YFSETQ. The germline V and J ends were trimmed by 2 bases and 2 bases, with 11 bases remaining between them. The CDR3 has 15 residues. The CDR3 DNA sequence: TGCGCCAGCAGCTTAGGCAGGGCCACCTACAATGAGCAGTTCTTC. Amino acid sequence: CASSLGRATYNEQFF.

J is TRBJ2-2 and V is TRBV6-5, with 7 bases fitting TRBD1. The V and J ends lost 6 bases and 1 base, in that order; junction bases with no gene match: 5. The CDR3 contains 15 residues. The germline gives CDR1 MNHEY, CDR2 SVGAGI. CDR3 loop: CASREQGLNTGELFF. CDR3 DNA sequence: TGTGCCAGCAGAGAACAGGGGCTGAACACCGGGGAGCTGTTTTTT.

This sequence joins TRBV7-2 and TRBJ2-1; D is possibly TRBD2 (6 bases). Trimming stripped 1 base from V and 7 bases from J, with 14 bases between. The CDR3 loop spans 15 amino acids. CDR1 and CDR2 (germline): SGHTA, FQGNSA. The CDR3 is CASSLDGGVSNEQFF. CDR3 in DNA: TGTGCCAGCAGCTTAGACGGCGGGGTATCAAATGAGCAGTTCTTC.

The sample holds a few counts of this clone. The CDR3 spells CASSEGQLYEQYF. DNA for the CDR3: TGTGCCAGCAGCGAGGGGCAATTATACGAGCAGTACTTC. This chain uses TRBV9 with TRBJ2-7; TRBD1 might be the D (5 bases). The V and J ends lost 3 bases and 4 bases respectively, with 11 bases between them. CDR1 is SGDLS, CDR2 YYNGEE, per germline. The CDR3 loop spans 13 amino acids.

The J gene is TRBJ2-3, the V gene TRBV9; 7 nucleotides match TRBD2. The germline V gene has CDR1 SGDLS and CDR2 YYNGEE. This CDR3 region has 17 residues. V gave up 1 base and J gave up 2 bases; unmatched junction bases: 10. In nucleotides, the CDR3 is TGTGCCAGCAGCGTAATGGGTCTAGCGGATTCCACAGATACGCAGTATTTT. Translating it yields CASSVMGLADSTDTQYF.

The CDR3 sequence is CASSPQGATEAFF. The CDR3 DNA sequence: TGTGCCAGTAGTCCCCAGGGGGCCACTGAAGCTTTCTTT. The chain employs TRBV19 and TRBJ1-1, with 8 bases that match TRBD1. Germline-derived CDR1 and CDR2 are LNHDA and SQIVND (reference sequence). The CDR3 length is 13 residues. Trimming cost V 5 bases and J 4 bases; bases outside gene matches: 3.

The J gene is TRBJ2-2, the V gene TRBV9; the match to TRBD2 covers 8 bases. Germline assignment: CDR1 SGDLS and CDR2 YYNGEE. CDR3 size: 17 residues. V lost 2 bases and J lost 2; bases outside the gene matches: 8. The CDR3 sequence: CASSVALAGRNTGELFF. The CDR3 DNA reads as TGTGCCAGCAGCGTCGCCCTAGCGGGCAGAAACACCGGGGAGCTGTTTTTT.